This TCR beta chain was identified during a study of T cell responses to AZD1222 COVID-19 vaccine. Regarding the study as a whole: It should be noted that donors were predominantly white British and more often female, and clonal diversity was possibly underestimated.

For this clone: Antigen: not known.

Whether given at about 4 or about 12 weeks, second doses were pooled. This table comes from immunoSEQ multiplex PCR, and its TCRdb copy is limited to in-frame clones, with some not included. The sample yields under 150,000 clones, roughly nine tenths seen once. CDR3 size: 14 residues. With V trimmed by 8 bases and J by 0 bases, 4 bases remained unmatched. Germline V gene data show CDR1 as MDHEN and CDR2 as SYDVKM. The sample in question was peripheral blood, obtained 28 days after the second AZD1222 dose. The chain recombines TRBV28 with TRBJ1-3; 7 nucleotides agree with TRBD1. This receptor was obtained from an adult who received the AZD1222 COVID-19 vaccine. CDR3 loop: CASERTGSGNTIYF. The CDR3 bases are TGTGCCAGCGAAAGGACAGGCTCTGGAAACACCATATATTTT.